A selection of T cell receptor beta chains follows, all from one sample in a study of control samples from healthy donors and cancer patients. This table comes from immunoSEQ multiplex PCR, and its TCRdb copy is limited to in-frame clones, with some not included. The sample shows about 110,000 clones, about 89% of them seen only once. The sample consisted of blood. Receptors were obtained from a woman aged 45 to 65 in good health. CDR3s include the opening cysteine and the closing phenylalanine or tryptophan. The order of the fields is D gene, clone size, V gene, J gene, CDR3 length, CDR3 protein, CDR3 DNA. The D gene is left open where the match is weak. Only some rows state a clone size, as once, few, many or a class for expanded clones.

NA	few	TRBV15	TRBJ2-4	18	CATSRLTLSAGAKNIQYF	TGTGCCACCAGCAGACTCACGCTGTCTGCAGGGGCCAAAAACATTCAGTACTTC
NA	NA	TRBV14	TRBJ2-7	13	CASSQHPGAEQYF	TGTGCCAGCAGCCAACATCCAGGAGCTGAGCAGTACTTC
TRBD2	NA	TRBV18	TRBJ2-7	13	CASSPLAGGEQYF	TGTGCCAGCTCACCACTAGCGGGGGGTGAGCAGTACTTC
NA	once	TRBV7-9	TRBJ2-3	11	CASSYRDTQYF	TGTGCCAGCAGCTACCGAGATACGCAGTATTTT
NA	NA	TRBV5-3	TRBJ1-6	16	CARSLKVTGSNSPLHF	TGTGCCAGAAGCTTGAAAGTGACGGGTAGTAATTCACCCCTCCACTTT
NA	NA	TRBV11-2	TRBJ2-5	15	CASRATGEGSRDEYF	TGTGCCAGCAGAGCTACAGGGGAGGGATCCCGAGATGAGTACTTC
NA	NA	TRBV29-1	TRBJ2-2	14	CSVEYGGGTGELFF	TGCAGCGTTGAGTACGGCGGTGGCACCGGGGAGCTGTTTTTT
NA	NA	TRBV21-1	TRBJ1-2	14	CASKGDSGMDGYTF	TGTGCCAGCAAAGGGGACTCGGGTATGGATGGCTACACCTTC
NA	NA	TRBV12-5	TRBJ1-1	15	CASGLSTGRDTEAFF	TGTGCTAGTGGTTTGAGTACAGGGAGGGACACTGAAGCTTTCTTT
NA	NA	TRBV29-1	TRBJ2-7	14	CSVERDSLSYEQYF	TGCAGCGTTGAGCGGGACAGCCTTTCCTACGAGCAGTACTTC
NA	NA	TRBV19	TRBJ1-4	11	CASSTTEKLFF	TGTGCCAGTAGTACTACGGAAAAACTGTTTTTT
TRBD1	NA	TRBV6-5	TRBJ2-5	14	CASRGTGLFETQYF	TGTGCCAGCCGCGGGACAGGTTTATTTGAGACCCAGTACTTC
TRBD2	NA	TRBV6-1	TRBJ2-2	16	CASSVRLAGNTGELFF	TGTGCCAGCAGTGTGCGGCTAGCGGGGAACACCGGGGAGCTGTTTTTT
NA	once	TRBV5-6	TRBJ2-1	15	CASSPRLAGWNEQFF	TGTGCCAGCAGCCCCCGTCTGGCTGGGTGGAATGAGCAGTTCTTC
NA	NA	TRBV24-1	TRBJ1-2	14	CATSDSRTDSGYTF	TGTGCCACCAGTGACTCTCGGACAGACAGCGGCTACACCTTC
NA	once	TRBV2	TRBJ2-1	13	CASSVNGYNEQFF	TGTGCCAGCAGTGTCAACGGTTACAATGAGCAGTTCTTC
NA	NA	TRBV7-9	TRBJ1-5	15	CASSLVGQVSQPQHF	TGTGCCAGCAGCTTAGTCGGGCAGGTGTCTCAGCCCCAGCATTTT
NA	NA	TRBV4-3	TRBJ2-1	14	CASSQGGGYNEQFF	TGCGCCAGCAGCCAAGGAGGGGGGTACAATGAGCAGTTCTTC
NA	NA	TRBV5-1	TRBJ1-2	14	CASSFGQGGYGYTF	TGCGCCAGCAGCTTCGGGCAGGGAGGGTATGGCTACACCTTC
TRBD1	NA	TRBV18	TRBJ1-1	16	CASSPGQGGHLAEAFF	TGTGCCAGCTCACCGGGACAGGGAGGCCACTTGGCTGAAGCTTTCTTT
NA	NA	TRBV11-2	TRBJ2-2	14	CASSNKVYTGELFF	TGTGCCAGCAGCAACAAGGTGTACACCGGGGAGCTGTTTTTT
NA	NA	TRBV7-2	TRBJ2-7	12	CASSLGTGEQYF	TGTGCCAGCAGCCTTGGGACTGGCGAGCAGTACTTC
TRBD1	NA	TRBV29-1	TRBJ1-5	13	CSVKQGINQPQHF	TGCAGCGTTAAACAGGGGATTAATCAGCCCCAGCATTTT
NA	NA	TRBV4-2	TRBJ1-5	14	CASSQGASNQPQHF	TGTGCCAGCAGCCAAGGTGCCAGCAATCAGCCCCAGCATTTT
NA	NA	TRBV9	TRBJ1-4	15	CASSVGLSGGEKLFF	TGTGCCAGCAGCGTCGGCCTCTCGGGGGGTGAAAAACTGTTTTTT
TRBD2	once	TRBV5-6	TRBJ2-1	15	CASSGGGSSYNEQFF	TGTGCCAGCAGCGGCGGCGGGAGCTCCTACAATGAGCAGTTCTTC
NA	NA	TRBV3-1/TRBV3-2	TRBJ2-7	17	CASSRLRIQGRVDEQYF	TGTGCCAGCAGCCGACTGAGAATTCAGGGGAGAGTAGACGAGCAGTACTTC
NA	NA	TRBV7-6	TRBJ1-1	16	CASSLSAGYVNTEAFF	TGTGCCAGCAGCTTATCGGCCGGGTACGTGAACACTGAAGCTTTCTTT
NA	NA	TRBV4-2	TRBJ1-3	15	CASSHADLSGNTIYF	TGTGCCAGCAGTCATGCAGATCTCTCTGGAAACACCATATATTTT
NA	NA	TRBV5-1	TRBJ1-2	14	CASSFDPGFIGYTF	TGCGCCAGCAGCTTTGATCCGGGGTTCATCGGCTACACCTTC
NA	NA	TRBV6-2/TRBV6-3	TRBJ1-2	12	CASSKVGYGYTF	TGTGCCAGCAGTAAGGTGGGGTATGGCTACACCTTC
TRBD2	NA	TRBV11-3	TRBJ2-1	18	CASSPTPGLAGGPNEQFF	TGTGCCAGCAGCCCAACCCCGGGACTAGCGGGGGGACCCAATGAGCAGTTCTTC
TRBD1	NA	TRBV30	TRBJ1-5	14	CASRGLGTSQPQHF	TGTGCCTCCAGGGGGTTGGGGACCAGTCAGCCCCAGCATTTT
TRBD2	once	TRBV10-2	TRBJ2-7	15	CASRSGLAGAYEQYF	TGCGCCAGCAGATCGGGACTAGCGGGGGCCTACGAGCAGTACTTC
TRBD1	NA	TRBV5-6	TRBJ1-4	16	CASSTAIDRGGEKLFF	TGTGCCAGCAGCACGGCTATTGACAGGGGGGGTGAAAAACTGTTTTTT
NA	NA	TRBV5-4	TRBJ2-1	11	CASSLGGEQFF	TGTGCCAGCTCCTTGGGCGGAGAGCAGTTCTTC
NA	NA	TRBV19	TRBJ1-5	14	CASSIWGSNQPQHF	TGTGCCAGTAGTATATGGGGGAGCAATCAGCCCCAGCATTTT
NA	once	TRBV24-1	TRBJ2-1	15	CATRGQGTRYNEQFF	TGTGCCACCAGAGGTCAAGGGACGCGCTACAATGAGCAGTTCTTC
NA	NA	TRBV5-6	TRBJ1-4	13	CASSLRDNEKLFF	TGTGCCAGCAGCTTAAGGGATAATGAAAAACTGTTTTTT
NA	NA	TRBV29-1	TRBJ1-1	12	CSGRTGTTEAFF	TGCAGCGGGAGAACGGGAACCACTGAAGCTTTCTTT
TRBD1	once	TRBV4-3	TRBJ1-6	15	CASSQTGTVNSPLHF	TGCGCCAGCAGCCAAACCGGGACAGTCAATTCACCCCTCCACTTT
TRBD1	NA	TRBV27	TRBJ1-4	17	CASSQASGTGYPEKLFF	TGTGCCAGCAGTCAAGCTTCCGGGACAGGTTATCCCGAAAAACTGTTTTTT
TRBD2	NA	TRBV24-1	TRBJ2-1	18	CATSDPRGETSGFNEQFF	TGTGCCACCAGTGACCCTAGGGGAGAGACTAGCGGCTTTAATGAGCAGTTCTTC
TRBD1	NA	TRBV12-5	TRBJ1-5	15	CASGPGQGANQPQHF	TGTGCTAGTGGCCCGGGACAGGGGGCAAATCAGCCCCAGCATTTT
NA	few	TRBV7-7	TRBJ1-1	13	CASSRALNTEAFF	TGTGCCAGCAGCCGGGCCCTGAACACTGAAGCTTTCTTT
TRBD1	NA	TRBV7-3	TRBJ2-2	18	CASSLQPYQGAAGGELFF	TGTGCCAGCAGCCTACAACCCTATCAGGGGGCGGCCGGCGGGGAGCTGTTTTTT
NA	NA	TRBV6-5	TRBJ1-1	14	CASSYSIWLAEAFF	TGTGCCAGCAGTTACTCGATTTGGCTCGCTGAAGCTTTCTTT
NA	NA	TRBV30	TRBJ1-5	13	CAWSLAEGQPQHF	TGTGCCTGGAGCTTGGCCGAGGGTCAGCCCCAGCATTTT
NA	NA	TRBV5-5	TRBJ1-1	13	CASSLDGSTEAFF	TGTGCCAGCAGCCTGGACGGGAGCACTGAAGCTTTCTTT
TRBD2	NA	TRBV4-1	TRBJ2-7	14	CASSHGPGGYEQYF	TGCGCCAGCAGCCATGGACCGGGAGGCTACGAGCAGTACTTC
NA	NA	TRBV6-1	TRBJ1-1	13	CASSEWRTTEAFF	TGTGCCAGCAGTGAATGGCGGACCACTGAAGCTTTCTTT
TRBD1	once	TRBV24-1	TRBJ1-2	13	CATSGTGWGGYTF	TGTGCCACCAGTGGGACAGGGTGGGGTGGCTACACCTTC
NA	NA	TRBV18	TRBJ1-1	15	CASSPLDREGTEAFF	TGTGCCAGCTCACCACTTGACAGAGAGGGAACTGAAGCTTTCTTT
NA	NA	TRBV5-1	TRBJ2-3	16	CASSLRVGSSTDTQYF	TGCGCCAGCAGCTTGAGAGTAGGGAGTTCCACAGATACGCAGTATTTT
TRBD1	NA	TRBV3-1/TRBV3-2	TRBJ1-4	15	CASSPHRGGGEKLFF	TGTGCCAGCAGCCCCCACAGGGGAGGTGGCGAAAAACTGTTTTTT
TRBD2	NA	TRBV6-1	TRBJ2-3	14	CASSEAPGGSTQYF	TGTGCCAGCAGTGAAGCGCCGGGAGGGTCGACGCAGTATTTT